The 8 T cell receptor beta chains below all came from one sample that was sequenced in a study of blood T cell repertoires in COVID-19. Measured with immunoSEQ multiplex PCR; TCRdb has only the in-frame clones, and not every one. The table has around 260,000 clones, approximately 91% seen once. Sequenced sample: peripheral blood. Receptors originate from a woman aged 25 to 39 with COVID-19, enrolled during active disease.

CDR3 coding DNA: TGTGCCAGCAGCTTAGTTAGCGGGAGGGCCGGCACAGATACGCAGTATTTT. This translates into CASSLVSGRAGTDTQYF. The genes are TRBV7-2 and TRBJ2-3; 11 bases are shared with TRBD2. This CDR3 region has 17 residues. The germline gives CDR1 SGHTA, CDR2 FQGNSA. With 1 base clipped from V and 1 base from J, the junction kept 4 bases outside the gene matches.

The genes are TRBV7-8 and TRBJ1-2, with D uncertain. V was pared by 1 base and J by 4 bases, with 10 bases between. There are 14 residues in the CDR3. Germline CDR1 and CDR2: SGHVS and FQNEAQ. This CDR3 is CASSLGEGIYGYTF. CDR3 in DNA: TGTGCCAGCAGCTTAGGGGAGGGAATCTATGGCTACACCTTC.

The chain uses TRBV12-3 or TRBV12-4 and TRBJ1-1; no definite D call. The CDR3 length is 12 residues. The V and J ends lost 3 bases and 8 bases respectively, with 10 bases between them. The chain's CDR3 is CASSFIGREAFF. As DNA, the CDR3 is TGTGCCAGCAGTTTTATCGGCAGGGAAGCTTTCTTT.

The V call is TRBV19, the J call TRBJ2-4, with 7 bases matching TRBD1. The CDR3 runs 17 residues. Germline V lookup: CDR1 LNHDA, CDR2 SQIVND (reference sequence). The V segment lost 3 bases and the J segment 0 bases; nucleotides outside the gene matches: 8. The CDR3 DNA is TGTGCCAGTAGTATGACTGGCAGGGGGTTAGCCAAAAACATTCAGTACTTC. Protein product: CASSMTGRGLAKNIQYF.

The chain joins TRBV5-4 to TRBJ2-7; a possible D gene is TRBD2 (5 bases). Germline-derived CDR1 and CDR2 are SGHNT and YYREEE (reference sequence). This CDR3 spans 15 amino acids. Trimming stripped 4 bases from V and 0 bases from J, with 14 bases between. Written as DNA, the CDR3 is TGTGCCAGCAGCGACTACGTTGGCAGCTCCTACGAGCAGTACTTC. This translates into CASSDYVGSSYEQYF.

The chain recombines TRBV29-1 with TRBJ1-1; D unresolved. The V gene lost 3 bases and the J gene lost 3 bases, with 8 bases spanning the gap. The CDR3 has 12 residues. The germline gives CDR1 SQVTM, CDR2 ANQGSEA. The CDR3: CSVEAPYTEAFF. The CDR3 bases are TGCAGCGTTGAGGCTCCCTACACTGAAGCTTTCTTT.

This chain links TRBV18 with TRBJ1-2; the D is unclear. V was shortened by 0 bases and J by 4 bases, with 12 bases between the two germline ends. CDR1 is KGHSH and CDR2 is LQKENI in the germline V gene. CDR3 length: 15 residues. For the CDR3, the DNA is TGTGCCAGCTCACCACCAGGTGCGGACTTCTATGGCTACACCTTC. This codes for CASSPPGADFYGYTF.

CDR3 DNA sequence: TGCGCCAGCAGCCCGCTCCCGGGACAGGGGGGCTACGAGCAGTACTTC. It translates to CASSPLPGQGGYEQYF. J is TRBJ2-7 and V is TRBV4-1, with 11 bases matching TRBD1. V lost 4 bases, J lost 3 bases, and 8 bases stayed unmatched. Germline-derived CDR1 and CDR2 are MGHRA and YSYEKL. The CDR3 has 16 residues.